This T cell receptor beta chain was observed in a study of human T cells and chemical hapten exposure listed by TCRdb under 2021. At the level of the whole study: Libraries were combined into a pool for sequencing, and differences in TCR yield between samples came mainly from small differences in library volumes within the pool. Peripheral blood TCR repertoire changes were tracked in vivo in alopecia patients during primary and secondary sensitization to the hapten diphenylcyclopropenone (DPC). Each blood RNA sample was used to sequence both TCR alpha and TCR beta chains.

The CDR3 sequence holds 19 residues, the cysteine and phenylalanine included. The CDR3 DNA has 57 bases and is translated from base 1. The germline V and J ends show losses of 3 bases and 5 bases respectively, and no gene match explains 16 bases of the junction. CDR1 is given as LNHDA and CDR2 as SQIVND, both from the germline V gene (reference sequence). Of note for this clonotype: Its antigen is unknown. One base away there is no much larger clone; base qualities are not given.

Broader findings and caveats from the paper: After repeated subsampling, the strength of the expansion versus patch-test correlation and the threshold at which it became significant changed. The number of TCRs above 1 in 1000 frequency did not change with DPC sensitization; there was no evidence of global repertoire structure alterations.

Library construction relied on 5' RACE. Sequencing instrument: Illumina MiSeq. During library preparation, unique molecular identifiers were attached to individual cDNA molecules so that TCRs could be counted quantitatively and reproducibly. In the paper's pipeline: A median of about 89,000 TCRs per sample was observed, with a range of roughly 20,000 to 700,000. The Decombinator software suite was used to annotate V, J and CDR3 in the TCR reads. Every sample was subsampled to the same number of TCRs (28,000) for the PS versus PT1 abundance plots. TCRs were defined as expanded if absent before sensitization and observed at least eight times at the 2-week time point. TCRdb's own reprocessing of the public reads used fastp at Q25 and MiXCR and kept productive beta chains. Merged by CDR3 protein, the rows form single entries marked with the most common genes and DNA. In this record, the V and J calls reflect TCRdb's handling and not the investigators' own analysis. Recorded for this sample are 120,000 to 150,000 distinct CDR3 sequences; over 3.5% of them occurred a single time. The top ten clonotypes cover about 1.3% of the sample.

Total RNA was extracted from unfractionated whole blood that had been collected in Tempus Blood RNA tubes. Four to six healthy volunteers were used as TCR sequencing controls and were bled at day 0, 2 weeks and 6 weeks. The source of this sequence is a female donor in good health. The chain uses TRBV19 and TRBJ2-1, with 10 middle bases fitting TRBD2. The CDR3 in this case is CASSISGGPYGTSDNEQFF. The DNA reads TGTGCCAGTAGTATTAGCGGGGGACCGTACGGGACTAGCGACAATGAGCAGTTCTTC. With all but the CDR3 taken from the reference TRBV19 and TRBJ2-1 genes, the full variable domain is: DGGITQSPKYLFRKEGQNVTLSCEQNLNHDAMYWYRQDPGQGLRLIYYSQIVNDFQKGDIAEGYSVSREKKESFPLTVTSAQKNPTAFYLCASSISGGPYGTSDNEQFFGPGTRLTVL.